This TCR beta chain was captured in a study of cytomegalovirus exposure and HLA in healthy donors. The ends lost 4 bases at V and 6 bases at J; junction bases unmatched: 5. The germline CDR1 and CDR2 sequences are LNHDA and SQIVND (reference sequence). The CDR3 is 13 amino acids. PCR was performed using 60 Vbeta and 13 Jbeta primers. Only in-frame clones appear in the TCRdb table, and some are missing; sequencing was by immunoSEQ multiplex PCR. The sample contains under 200,000 clones, 60% to 85% of which appear only once. The rearrangement uses TRBV19 and TRBJ1-1; 7 bases match TRBD1. The sequence was obtained from a woman aged 40 to 49 in good health and CMV-seropositive. The sample comprised PBMCs. The CDR3 loop is CASSTQGLPEAFF. As DNA, the CDR3 is TGTGCCAGTAGTACACAGGGGCTGCCTGAAGCTTTCTTT.